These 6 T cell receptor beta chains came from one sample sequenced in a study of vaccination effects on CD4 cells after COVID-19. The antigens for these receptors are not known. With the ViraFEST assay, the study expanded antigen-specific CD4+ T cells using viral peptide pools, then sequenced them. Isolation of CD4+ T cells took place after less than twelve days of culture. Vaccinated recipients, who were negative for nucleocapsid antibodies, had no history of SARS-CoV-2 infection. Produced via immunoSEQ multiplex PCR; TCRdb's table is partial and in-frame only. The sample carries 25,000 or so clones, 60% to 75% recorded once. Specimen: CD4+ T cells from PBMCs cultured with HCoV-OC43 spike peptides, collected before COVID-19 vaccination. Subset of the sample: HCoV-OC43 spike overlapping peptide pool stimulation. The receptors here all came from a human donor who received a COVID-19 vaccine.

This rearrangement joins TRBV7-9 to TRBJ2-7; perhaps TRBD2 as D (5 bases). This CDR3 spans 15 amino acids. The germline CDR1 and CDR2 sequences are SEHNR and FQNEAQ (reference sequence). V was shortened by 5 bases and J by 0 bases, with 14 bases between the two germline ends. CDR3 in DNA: TGTGCCAGCAGCCCCTCCCTTGGGAGCTCCTACGAGCAGTACTTC. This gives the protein CASSPSLGSSYEQYF.

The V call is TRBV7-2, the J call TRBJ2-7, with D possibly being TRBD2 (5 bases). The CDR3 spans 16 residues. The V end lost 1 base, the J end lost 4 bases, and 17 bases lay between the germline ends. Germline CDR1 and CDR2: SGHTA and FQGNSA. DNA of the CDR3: TGTGCCAGCAGCTTAGTCGGTTTGCAGGACTGGTACGAGCAGTACTTC. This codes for CASSLVGLQDWYEQYF.

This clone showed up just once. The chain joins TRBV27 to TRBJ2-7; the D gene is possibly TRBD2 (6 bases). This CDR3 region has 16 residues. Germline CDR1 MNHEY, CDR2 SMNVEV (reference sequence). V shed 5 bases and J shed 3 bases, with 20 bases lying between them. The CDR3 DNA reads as TGTGCCAGCAGTCCTTCCTGGGGGACTGGGAACTACGAGCAGTACTTC. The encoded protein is CASSPSWGTGNYEQYF.

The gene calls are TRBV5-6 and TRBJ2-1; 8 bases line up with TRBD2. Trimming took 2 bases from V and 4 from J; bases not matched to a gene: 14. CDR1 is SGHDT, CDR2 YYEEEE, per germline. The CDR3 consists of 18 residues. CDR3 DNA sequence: TGTGCCAGCAGCTTCCGGGCGGGGGGCGGTTTGAGGTACAATGAGCAGTTCTTC. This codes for CASSFRAGGGLRYNEQFF.

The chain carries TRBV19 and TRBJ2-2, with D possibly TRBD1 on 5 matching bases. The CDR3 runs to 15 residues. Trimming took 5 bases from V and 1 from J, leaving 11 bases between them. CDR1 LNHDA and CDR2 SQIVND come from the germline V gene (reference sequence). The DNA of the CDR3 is TGTGCCAGTAGTCGTACAGGACAGAACACCGGGGAGCTGTTTTTT. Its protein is CASSRTGQNTGELFF.

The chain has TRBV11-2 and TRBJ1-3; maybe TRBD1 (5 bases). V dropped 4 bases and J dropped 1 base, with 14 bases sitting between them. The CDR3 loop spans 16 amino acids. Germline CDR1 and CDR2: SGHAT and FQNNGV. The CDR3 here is CASSSLQVASGNTIYF. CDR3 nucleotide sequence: TGTGCCAGCAGCTCACTACAGGTCGCGTCTGGAAACACCATATATTTT.